Sequencing of this TCR beta chain was carried out in a study of human T cells and chemical hapten exposure. Whole-study context: TCR yields per sample varied, mainly owing to small pooled library volume differences.

Library construction involved attaching unique molecular identifiers to individual cDNA molecules, which allowed quantitative, reproducible TCR counting. MiXCR, run by TCRdb on the reads, gives a single entry per CDR3 protein. Among fewer than 150,000 distinct CDR3 sequences listed, 8.5% to 9% were seen once. CDR3 length: 14 amino acids. Germline V CDR1 and CDR2: MNHEY, SMNVEV (reference sequence). After removal of 5 bases from V and 9 bases from J, the junction contained 10 bases not matched to a gene. The study extracted total RNA from unfractionated whole blood. J is TRBJ2-1 and V is TRBV27, with 7 bases aligning to TRBD2. Sequences were obtained from whole blood. The receptor's source is a human donor in good health. Some clones in this sample may be carry-over from other donors' samples. CDR3 protein: CASSGVLAVGEQFF. The CDR3 DNA reads TGTGCCAGCAGTGGGGTCCTAGCGGTCGGTGAGCAGTTCTTC.